This T cell receptor (beta chain) is from a study of regulatory T cells in long-lasting Graves disease. Study details: New Graves' disease cases had less than 3 months of antithyroid drugs.

Combining iRepertoire HTBI primers with Arm-PCR of CDR3 regions, the authors built TCR beta libraries. TCRdb passed the multiplex PCR reads through MiXCR, listing each CDR3 protein once. This sample carries about 620,000 distinct CDR3 sequences, roughly 15% of them seen once, and the ten largest clones take 15% to 20%. Time point indicated: newly diagnosed GD, antithyroid drugs for less than 3 months. PBMC-extracted RNA yielded the TCR library. An endocrinology unit in Xi'an, China, supplied the patients. Germline V CDR1 and CDR2: DFQATT, SNEGSKA (reference sequence). This CDR3 region has 12 residues. V dropped 5 bases and J dropped 5 bases, with 13 bases sitting between them. Another study also made use of these data, one on T cells in Graves' hyperthyroidism and ophthalmopathy. That source adds: HTBI primers were the set used in a first-round RT-PCR of the TCR CDR3.

Sequenced material: peripheral blood mononuclear cells (PBMCs), taken at new diagnosis, from a patient treated with antithyroid drugs. The chain employs TRBV20-1 and TRBJ2-7; D is possibly TRBD2 (7 bases). The receptor was isolated from a woman aged 25-40 years with Graves disease. CDR3 sequence (DNA): TGCAGTGCTCTTGTGGGGGGGCACGAGCAGTACTTC. It codes for CSALVGGHEQYF.